What follows describes a single T cell receptor beta chain. This sample is part of a study of T cells in Graves' hyperthyroidism and ophthalmopathy. CDR3 length: 13 residues. Germline V gene data show CDR1 as SNHLY and CDR2 as FYNNEI. TCR beta CDR3 sequences were amplified from RNA transcripts. Researchers ran a first-round RT-PCR on the TCR CDR3 using the HTBI primer set. TCRdb passed the multiplex PCR reads through MiXCR, listing each CDR3 protein once. Seen here are around 540,000 distinct CDR3 sequences, under 60% observed once, and the top ten hold just over 8%. V usage is TRBV2 and J usage is TRBJ2-2; 7 bases are a match to TRBD1. The clonotype comes from a woman aged 18-29 years with Graves' hyperthyroidism. Sequencing was performed on peripheral blood or thyroid tissue (not recorded which). The CDR3 is CASRQGRRGELFF. For the CDR3, the DNA is TGTGCTAGTAGACAGGGAAGGAGAGGGGAGCTGTTTTTT.